The 21 T cell receptor beta chains in this list originate from one sample, sequenced in a study of T-cell memory formation after mild COVID-19. A single record per CDR3 protein comes from TCRdb applying MiXCR to the 5' RACE reads. This sample has roughly 110,000 distinct CDR3 sequences, with about 18% found just once. Sequencing was performed on PBMCs or a T cell subset sorted from them (not recorded which). These receptors came from an adult woman who had mild COVID-19 (a few samples of this study predate the infection). Cell type and time point are not known.

This clonotype was seen more than once but under ten times. The gene calls are TRBV10-3 and TRBJ1-1, with TRBD1 matching 9 bases. In germline, CDR1 is ENHRY, CDR2 SYGVKD. Losses at the gene ends were 6 bases for V and 7 bases for J; bases not matched to a gene: 3. The CDR3 extends over 12 amino acids. The CDR3 DNA follows: TGTGCCATCAGACAGGGGGCACGTGAAGCTTTCTTT. This sequence encodes CAIRQGAREAFF.

This clonotype was recorded a few times. The rearrangement joins TRBV4-2 to TRBJ1-2; 7 bases are shared with TRBD1. The V segment lost 1 base and the J segment 1 base; nucleotides outside the gene matches: 3. The CDR3 consists of 15 residues. The germline V gene encodes CDR1 LGHNA and CDR2 YNFKEQ. The CDR3 sequence is CASSQAWDSNYGYTF. In DNA, the CDR3 is TGTGCCAGCAGCCAAGCCTGGGACAGTAACTATGGCTACACCTTC.

This clonotype was counted only a few times. The chain combines TRBV10-2 with TRBJ2-1, with no clear D. Trimming left V 5 bases short and J 0 bases short, with 5 bases between. Germline V gene lookup returns CDR1 WSHSY and CDR2 SAAADI. The CDR3 sequence is 13 residues long. The CDR3 protein is CASSLGSYNEQFF. The CDR3 DNA reads TGCGCCAGCAGTTTAGGCTCCTACAATGAGCAGTTCTTC.

The rearrangement joins TRBV24-1 to TRBJ2-3; D gene unclear. CDR3 length: 13 residues. V lost 4 bases, J lost 2 bases, and 6 bases lay in between. Germline loops: CDR1 KGHDR, CDR2 SFDVKD. The CDR3 bases are TGTGCCACCAGTGACCAAACCACAGATACGCAGTATTTT. Its translation is CATSDQTTDTQYF.

This clonotype turned up a few times. The V and J genes are TRBV4-1 and TRBJ1-1, with 7 positions matching TRBD1. The CDR3 contains 13 residues. J lost 9 bases, V lost 1 base, and 5 bases had no gene match. The germline V gene has CDR1 MGHRA and CDR2 YSYEKL. CDR3 in amino acids: CASSQVVGQQAFF. CDR3 DNA: TGCGCCAGCAGCCAAGTGGTGGGACAGCAAGCTTTCTTT.

This clonotype was observed a few times. This sequence joins TRBV6-6 and TRBJ1-2; D is undetermined. This CDR3 region has 16 residues. The germline CDR1 and CDR2 sequences are MNHNY and SVGAGI (reference sequence). Trimming took 7 bases from V and 3 from J, leaving 21 bases between them. CDR3 amino acids: CASTPAVQVVDYGYTF. The CDR3 DNA reads TGTGCCAGCACCCCGGCAGTGCAGGTAGTCGACTATGGCTACACCTTC.

CDR3 sequence: CASSRSAQDYYGYTF. The CDR3, as DNA: TGCGCCAGCAGCCGCTCAGCACAGGACTACTATGGCTACACCTTC. The J gene is TRBJ1-2, the V gene TRBV4-1, with D maybe TRBD1 (5 bases). Germline CDR1 MGHRA, CDR2 YSYEKL. CDR3 length equals 15 residues. Trimming took 4 bases from V and 3 from J, leaving 15 bases between them.

The chain has TRBV2 and TRBJ1-4; D may be TRBD1 (5 bases). CDR1 is SNHLY and CDR2 is FYNNEI in the germline V gene. V was clipped by 1 base and J by 14 bases, with 26 bases between them. The CDR3 length is 17 residues. As DNA, the CDR3 is TGTGCCAGCAGTGAAGAGGACATGTTCTCTCCAAATGAATGGCTGTTTTTT. Amino acid sequence: CASSEEDMFSPNEWLFF. The variable domain in full, completed from reference TRBV2 and TRBJ1-4, reads EPEVTQTPSHQVTQMGQEVILRCVPISNHLYFYWYRQILGQKVEFLVSFYNNEISEKSEIFDDQFSVERPDGSNFTLKIRSTKLEDSAMYFCASSEEDMFSPNEWLFFGSGTQLSVL.

A few counts support this clonotype. The chain carries TRBV4-2 and TRBJ2-7, with D perhaps matching TRBD1 or TRBD2 (5 bases each). V was cut by 4 bases and J by 2 bases, with 15 bases left in between. The CDR3 is 15 amino acids. Germline CDR1 LGHNA, CDR2 YNFKEQ. This CDR3 is CASSPEGPSAYEQYF. In DNA, the CDR3 is TGTGCCAGCAGCCCAGAGGGACCTTCGGCCTACGAGCAGTACTTC.

This clonotype has only a few counts. The gene calls are TRBV30 and TRBJ1-5; D may be TRBD1 (5 bases). The CDR3 extends over 16 amino acids. V was pared by 1 base and J by 3 bases, with 16 bases between. Germline V gives CDR1 GTSNPN, CDR2 SVGIG (reference sequence). DNA for the CDR3: TGTGCCTGGAGTGACCGGCGGAGGGGACTCAATCAGCCCCAGCATTTT. Residues: CAWSDRRRGLNQPQHF.

The genes are TRBV27 and TRBJ2-2; D gene unclear. Per germline, CDR1 MNHEY and CDR2 SMNVEV (reference sequence). The CDR3 contains 16 residues. V was trimmed by 5 bases and J by 1 base, leaving 14 bases between them. The chain's CDR3 is CASSVPQILNTGELFF. CDR3 coding DNA: TGTGCCAGCAGTGTTCCACAGATCTTGAACACCGGGGAGCTGTTTTTT.

The chain combines TRBV7-9 with TRBJ2-7; TRBD2 might be the D (5 bases). V was shortened by 1 base and J by 6 bases, with 7 bases between the two germline ends. CDR3 length equals 12 residues. Germline CDR1 is SEHNR and CDR2 is FQNEAQ (reference sequence). CDR3 amino acids: CASSLDRGEQYF. CDR3 DNA sequence: TGTGCCAGCAGCTTAGATCGGGGCGAGCAGTACTTC.

V usage is TRBV4-1 and J usage is TRBJ1-1; a possible D gene is TRBD1 (5 bases). CDR1 and CDR2 from the germline V gene are MGHRA and YSYEKL. V shed 1 base and J shed 4 bases, with 7 bases lying between them. The CDR3 has 13 residues. This CDR3 reads CASSQVRGTEAFF. CDR3 DNA sequence: TGCGCCAGCAGCCAAGTAAGGGGCACTGAAGCTTTCTTT.

V usage is TRBV4-1 and J usage is TRBJ1-5; 8 bases are a match to TRBD1. Germline-derived CDR1 and CDR2 are MGHRA and YSYEKL. The trim removed 4 bases at V and 7 bases at J, leaving 6 bases unmatched. The CDR3 has 14 amino acids. CDR3 amino acids: CASSRLTGGQPQHF. CDR3 DNA: TGCGCCAGCAGCCGGCTAACAGGGGGGCAGCCCCAGCATTTT.

Only a few counts were recorded for this clonotype. The V call is TRBV7-9, the J call TRBJ1-1; no reliable D call. CDR3 length: 12 residues. Germline V CDR1 and CDR2: SEHNR, FQNEAQ (reference sequence). Trimming cost V 5 bases and J 7 bases, with 11 bases left between them. CDR3 coding DNA: TGTGCCAGCAGCCCGCCCCATATTGAAGCTTTCTTT. Its translation is CASSPPHIEAFF.

This clonotype was seen a handful of times. V gene TRBV7-6 combines with J gene TRBJ1-3; no firm D call. The V gene's germline CDR1 is SGHVS and CDR2 FNYEAQ. CDR3 size: 15 residues. With 1 base removed from V and 2 bases from J, the gap between germline ends came to 9 bases. Here the CDR3 reads CASSLEASTGNTIYF. CDR3 in DNA: TGTGCCAGCAGCTTAGAGGCGTCAACTGGAAACACCATATATTTT. Full variable domain (missing parts from reference TRBV7-6 and TRBJ1-3): GAGVSQSPRYKVTKRGQDVALRCDPISGHVSLYWYRQALGQGPEFLTYFNYEAQQDKSGLPNDRFSAERPEGSISTLTIQRTEQRDSAMYRCASSLEASTGNTIYFGEGSWLTVV.

V usage is TRBV5-1 and J usage is TRBJ2-3; perhaps TRBD2 as D (5 bases). CDR3 size: 14 residues. The germline V gene has CDR1 SGHRS and CDR2 YFSETQ. V lost 5 bases to trimming and J lost 0 bases, with 10 bases between them. As DNA, the CDR3 is TGCGCCAGCAGGGCGGACTTAAGCACAGATACGCAGTATTTT. This sequence encodes CASRADLSTDTQYF. Using reference TRBV5-1 and TRBJ2-3 for the parts outside the CDR3, the full variable domain is KAGVTQTPRYLIKTRGQQVTLSCSPISGHRSVSWYQQTPGQGLQFLFEYFSETQRNKGNFPGRFSGRQFSNSRSEMNVSTLELGDSALYLCASRADLSTDTQYFGPGTRLTVL.

This clonotype was detected a few times. The V and J genes are TRBV2 and TRBJ2-2; D perhaps matches TRBD2 (5 bases). Looked up from germline, CDR1 is SNHLY and CDR2 is FYNNEI. Trimming took 6 bases from V and 4 from J, leaving 6 bases between them. The length of the CDR3 is 12 residues. CDR3 nucleotides: TGTGCCAGCAGGGGGAGCACCGGGGAGCTGTTTTTT. The encoded protein is CASRGSTGELFF.

V is TRBV3-1 and J is TRBJ2-5, with 8 nucleotides matching TRBD2. The CDR3 length is 12 residues. With 11 bases clipped from V and 0 bases from J, the junction kept 2 bases outside the gene matches. From germline, CDR1 is LGHDT and CDR2 YNNKEL (reference sequence). CDR3 nucleotide sequence: TGTGCCTTTAGCGGGGACCAAGAGACCCAGTACTTC. Its protein product is CAFSGDQETQYF.

This clonotype has just a few counts. CDR3 region: CASSQVGPANEQFF. CDR3 DNA sequence: TGCGCCAGCAGCCAAGTGGGGCCGGCCAATGAGCAGTTCTTC. The chain employs TRBV4-1 and TRBJ2-1; D possibly corresponds to TRBD1 (5 bases). This CDR3 comprises 14 residues. Germline V lookup: CDR1 MGHRA, CDR2 YSYEKL. The V end was cut by 1 base, the J end by 6 bases, with 10 bases between.

The chain is built from TRBV28 and TRBJ2-1; D gene uncertain. Trimming pared 3 bases from V and 8 bases from J, leaving 8 bases between. The CDR3 is 12 residues long. From germline, CDR1 is MDHEN and CDR2 SYDVKM. The CDR3 reads CASSFLGDEQFF. CDR3 nucleotide sequence: TGTGCCAGCAGTTTTTTGGGTGATGAGCAGTTCTTC.